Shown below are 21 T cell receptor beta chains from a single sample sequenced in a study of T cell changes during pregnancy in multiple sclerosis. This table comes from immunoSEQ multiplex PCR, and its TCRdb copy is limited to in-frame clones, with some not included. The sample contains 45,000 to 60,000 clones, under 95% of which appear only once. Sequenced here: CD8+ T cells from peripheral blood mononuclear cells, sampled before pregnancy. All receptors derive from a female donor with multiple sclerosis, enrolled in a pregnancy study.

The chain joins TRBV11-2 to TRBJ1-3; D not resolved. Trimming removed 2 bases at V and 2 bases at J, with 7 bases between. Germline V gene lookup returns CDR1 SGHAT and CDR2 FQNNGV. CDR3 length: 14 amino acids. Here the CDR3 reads CASSLSGTGNTIYF. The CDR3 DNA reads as TGTGCCAGCAGCTTATCGGGAACTGGAAACACCATATATTTT.

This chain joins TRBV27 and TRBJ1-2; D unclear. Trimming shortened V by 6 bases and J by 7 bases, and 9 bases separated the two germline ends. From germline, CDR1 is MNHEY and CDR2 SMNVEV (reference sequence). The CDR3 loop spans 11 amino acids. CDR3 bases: TGTGCCAGCAGCTCAGGAGGTGGCTACACCTTC. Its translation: CASSSGGGYTF.

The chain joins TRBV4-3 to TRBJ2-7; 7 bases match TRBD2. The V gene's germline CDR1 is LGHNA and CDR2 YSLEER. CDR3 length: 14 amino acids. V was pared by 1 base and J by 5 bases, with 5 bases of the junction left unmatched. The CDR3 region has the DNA TGCGCCAGCAGCCAAGTGGGGGGGGGTGACGAGCAGTACTTC. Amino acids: CASSQVGGGDEQYF.

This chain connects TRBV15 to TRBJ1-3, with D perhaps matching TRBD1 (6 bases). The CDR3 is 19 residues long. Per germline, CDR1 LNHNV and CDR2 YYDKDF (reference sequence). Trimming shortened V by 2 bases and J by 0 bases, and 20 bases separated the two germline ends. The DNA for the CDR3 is TGTGCCACCAGCAGATCTGGTTCGAGGGGGTACATCTCTGGAAACACCATATATTTT. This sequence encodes CATSRSGSRGYISGNTIYF.

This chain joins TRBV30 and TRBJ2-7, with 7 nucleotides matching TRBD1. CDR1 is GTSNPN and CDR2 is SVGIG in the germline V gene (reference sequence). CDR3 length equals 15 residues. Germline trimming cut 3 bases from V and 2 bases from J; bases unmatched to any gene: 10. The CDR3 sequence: CAWSGRTGAPYEQYF. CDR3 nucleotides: TGTGCCTGGAGCGGTCGGACAGGAGCACCCTACGAGCAGTACTTC.

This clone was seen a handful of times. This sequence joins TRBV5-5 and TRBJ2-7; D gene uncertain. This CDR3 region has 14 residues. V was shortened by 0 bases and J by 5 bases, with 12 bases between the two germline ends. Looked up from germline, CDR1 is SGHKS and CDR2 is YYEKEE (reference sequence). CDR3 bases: TGTGCCAGCAGCTTGGTGGCAGGATCAAACGAGCAGTACTTC. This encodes CASSLVAGSNEQYF.

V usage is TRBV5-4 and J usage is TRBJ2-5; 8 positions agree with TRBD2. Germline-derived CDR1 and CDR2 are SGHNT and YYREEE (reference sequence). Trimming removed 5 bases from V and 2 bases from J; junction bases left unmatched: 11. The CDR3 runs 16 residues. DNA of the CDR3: TGTGCCAGCAGTTTTGTGGAGCGGGGGCCACAAGAGACCCAGTACTTC. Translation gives CASSFVERGPQETQYF.

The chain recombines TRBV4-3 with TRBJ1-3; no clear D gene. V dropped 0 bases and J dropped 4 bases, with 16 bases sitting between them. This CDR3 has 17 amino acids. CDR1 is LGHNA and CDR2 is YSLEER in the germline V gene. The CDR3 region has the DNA TGCGCCAGCAGCCAAGAAGTAGGGCTAGCGACGGGAAACACCATATATTTT. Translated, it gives CASSQEVGLATGNTIYF.

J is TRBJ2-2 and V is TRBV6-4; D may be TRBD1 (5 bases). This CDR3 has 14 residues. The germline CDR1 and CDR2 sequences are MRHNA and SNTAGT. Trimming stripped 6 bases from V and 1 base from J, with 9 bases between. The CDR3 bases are TGTGCCAGCAGCCGGACACTGAACACCGGGGAGCTGTTTTTT. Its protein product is CASSRTLNTGELFF.

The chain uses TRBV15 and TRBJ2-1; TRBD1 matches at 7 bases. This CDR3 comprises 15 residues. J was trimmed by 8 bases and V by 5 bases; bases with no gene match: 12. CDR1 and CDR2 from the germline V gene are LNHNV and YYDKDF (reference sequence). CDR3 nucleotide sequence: TGTGCCACCAGCCGCGAGGCAGGGGGAGCACATGAGCAGTTCTTC. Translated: CATSREAGGAHEQFF.

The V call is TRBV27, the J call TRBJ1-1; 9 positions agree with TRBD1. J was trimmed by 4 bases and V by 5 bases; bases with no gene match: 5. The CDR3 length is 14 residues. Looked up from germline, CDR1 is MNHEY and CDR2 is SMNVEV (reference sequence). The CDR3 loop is CASSPGTGFTEAFF. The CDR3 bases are TGTGCCAGCAGTCCCGGGACAGGGTTCACTGAAGCTTTCTTT.

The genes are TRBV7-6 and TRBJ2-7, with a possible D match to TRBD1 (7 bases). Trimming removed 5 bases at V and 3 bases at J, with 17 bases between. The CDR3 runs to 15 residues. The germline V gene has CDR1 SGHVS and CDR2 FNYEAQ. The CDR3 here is CASSPGDSPFYEQYF. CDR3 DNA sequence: TGTGCCAGCAGCCCGGGGGACAGTCCCTTCTACGAGCAGTACTTC.

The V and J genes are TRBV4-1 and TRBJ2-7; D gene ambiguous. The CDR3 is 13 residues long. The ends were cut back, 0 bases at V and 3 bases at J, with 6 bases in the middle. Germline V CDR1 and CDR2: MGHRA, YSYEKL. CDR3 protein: CASSQESVYEQYF. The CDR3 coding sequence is TGCGCCAGCAGCCAAGAATCGGTCTACGAGCAGTACTTC.

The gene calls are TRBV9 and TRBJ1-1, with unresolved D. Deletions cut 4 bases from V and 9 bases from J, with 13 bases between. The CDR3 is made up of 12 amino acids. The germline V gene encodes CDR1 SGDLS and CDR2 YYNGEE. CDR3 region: CASSPSGSKAFF. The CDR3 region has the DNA TGTGCCAGCAGCCCTTCGGGGTCGAAAGCTTTCTTT. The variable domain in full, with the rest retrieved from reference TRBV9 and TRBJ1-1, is DSGVTQTPKHLITATGQRVTLRCSPRSGDLSVYWYQQSLDQGLQFLIQYYNGEERAKGNILERFSAQQFPDLHSELNLSSLELGDSALYFCASSPSGSKAFFGQGTRLTVV.

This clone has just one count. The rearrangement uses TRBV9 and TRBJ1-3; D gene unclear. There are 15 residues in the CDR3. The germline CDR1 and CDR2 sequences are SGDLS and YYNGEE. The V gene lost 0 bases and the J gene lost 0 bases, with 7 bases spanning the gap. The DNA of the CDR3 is TGTGCCAGCAGCGTAGACGGGAACTCTGGAAACACCATATATTTT. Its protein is CASSVDGNSGNTIYF.

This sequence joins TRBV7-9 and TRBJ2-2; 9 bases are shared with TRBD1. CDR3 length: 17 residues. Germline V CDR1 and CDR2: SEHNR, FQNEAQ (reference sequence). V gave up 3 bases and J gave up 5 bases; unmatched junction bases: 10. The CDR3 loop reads CASSLIQGAMGTGELFF. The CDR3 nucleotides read TGTGCCAGCAGCTTGATACAGGGGGCAATGGGGACCGGGGAGCTGTTTTTT.

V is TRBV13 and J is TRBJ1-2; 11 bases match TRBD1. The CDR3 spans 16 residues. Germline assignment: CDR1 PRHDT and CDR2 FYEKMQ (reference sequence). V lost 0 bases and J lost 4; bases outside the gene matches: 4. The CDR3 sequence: CASSLGDGTGGYGYTF. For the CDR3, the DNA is TGTGCCAGCAGCTTAGGAGACGGGACAGGGGGCTATGGCTACACCTTC.

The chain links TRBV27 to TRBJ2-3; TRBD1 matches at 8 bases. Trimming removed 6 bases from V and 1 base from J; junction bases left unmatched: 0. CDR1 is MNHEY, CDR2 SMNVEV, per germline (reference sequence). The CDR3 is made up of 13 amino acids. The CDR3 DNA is TGTGCCAGCAGGACAGGGGGCACAGATACGCAGTATTTT. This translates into CASRTGGTDTQYF.

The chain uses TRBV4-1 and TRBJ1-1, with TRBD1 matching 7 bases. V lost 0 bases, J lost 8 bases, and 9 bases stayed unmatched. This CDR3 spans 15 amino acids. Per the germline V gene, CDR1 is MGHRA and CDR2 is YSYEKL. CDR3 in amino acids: CASSQEAGTALEAFF. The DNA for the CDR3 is TGCGCCAGCAGCCAAGAGGCCGGGACAGCCCTCGAAGCTTTCTTT.

The CDR3 coding sequence is TGTGCCATCAGGGCCGGGACTAGCGGGGGGGCCCGCACCGGGGAGCTGTTTTTT. Amino acid sequence: CAIRAGTSGGARTGELFF. The rearrangement uses TRBV10-3 and TRBJ2-2; 16 nucleotides line up with TRBD2. Per the germline V gene, CDR1 is ENHRY and CDR2 is SYGVKD. Trimming removed 6 bases from V and 4 bases from J; junction bases left unmatched: 8. The CDR3 has 18 amino acids.

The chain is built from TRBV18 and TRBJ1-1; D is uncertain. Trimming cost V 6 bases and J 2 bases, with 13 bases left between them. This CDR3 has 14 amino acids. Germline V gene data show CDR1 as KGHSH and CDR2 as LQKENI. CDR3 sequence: CASSYGRGNTEAFF. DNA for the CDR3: TGTGCCAGCTCCTACGGGCGGGGAAACACTGAAGCTTTCTTT.